One sample yielded the 20 T cell receptor beta chains listed below, sequenced in a study of control samples from healthy donors and cancer patients. Using immunoSEQ multiplex PCR, the repertoire was profiled, and TCRdb retains in-frame clones only, with some absent. The sample holds 70,000 to 100,000 clones, about 90% seen once. Input material: PBMCs. The receptor set was obtained from a woman aged 60-75 years with head and neck cancer.

Only a few counts were recorded for this clone. J is TRBJ1-3 and V is TRBV7-8; D remains unclear. In germline, CDR1 is SGHVS, CDR2 FQNEAQ. This CDR3 spans 14 amino acids. Trimming removed 5 bases at V and 4 bases at J, with 12 bases between. CDR3 loop: CASSLNYQGNTIYF. CDR3 DNA sequence: TGTGCCAGCAGCCTAAACTACCAGGGAAACACCATATATTTT.

The rearrangement joins TRBV18 to TRBJ2-2, with 13 bases that match TRBD2. CDR3 length: 16 amino acids. Trimming took 5 bases from V and 4 from J; bases not matched to a gene: 4. CDR1 and CDR2 (germline): KGHSH, LQKENI. The DNA for the CDR3 is TGTGCCAGCTCATTTGGACTAGCGGGAGTCACCGGGGAGCTGTTTTTT. Translating gives CASSFGLAGVTGELFF.

The chain has TRBV6-2 or TRBV6-3 and TRBJ2-1; 9 bases are a match to TRBD2. Trimming removed 0 bases from V and 3 bases from J; junction bases left unmatched: 3. The germline V gene encodes CDR1 MNHEY and CDR2 SVGEGT. The CDR3 loop spans 16 amino acids. CDR3 in DNA: TGTGCCAGCAGTTACTCTCGCGGGGGGGACTACAATGAGCAGTTCTTC. This sequence encodes CASSYSRGGDYNEQFF.

V and J are TRBV7-9 and TRBJ2-1; 9 nucleotides align to TRBD2. This CDR3 comprises 16 residues. CDR1 is SEHNR, CDR2 FQNEAQ, per germline (reference sequence). V shed 4 bases, J shed 3 bases, and the junction held 7 bases outside the gene matches. The CDR3 nucleotides read TGTGCCAGCAGCTCGGGACTAGCTGAGATCTACAATGAGCAGTTCTTC. Amino acids: CASSSGLAEIYNEQFF.

The J gene is TRBJ1-3, the V gene TRBV5-6; TRBD1 is a possible D gene (6 bases). V was trimmed by 3 bases and J by 1 base, leaving 11 bases between them. The CDR3 extends over 15 amino acids. Germline CDR1 reads SGHDT; CDR2 reads YYEEEE. The CDR3 here is CASSSYQGSGNTIYF. The DNA for the CDR3 is TGTGCCAGCAGCTCCTATCAGGGGTCTGGAAACACCATATATTTT.

This clone is a singleton in its sample. This chain's CDR3 is CASSPRTSGRSGEQFF. In DNA, the CDR3 is TGTGCCAGCAGTCCTAGGACTAGCGGGAGATCGGGTGAGCAGTTCTTC. The rearrangement uses TRBV27 and TRBJ2-1, with 13 bases aligning to TRBD2. The V segment lost 5 bases and the J segment 9 bases; nucleotides outside the gene matches: 10. The germline gives CDR1 MNHEY, CDR2 SMNVEV (reference sequence). This CDR3 has 16 amino acids.

V gene TRBV7-9 combines with J gene TRBJ2-2, with D possibly called TRBD1 or TRBD2 (5 bases each). The CDR3 length is 13 residues. CDR1 and CDR2 (germline): SEHNR, FQNEAQ (reference sequence). Trimming took 8 bases from V and 8 from J, leaving 15 bases between them. The chain's CDR3 is CASELGDLGELFF. Written as DNA, the CDR3 is TGTGCCAGCGAGTTGGGGGATTTGGGGGAGCTGTTTTTT.

The chain recombines TRBV24-1 with TRBJ1-2; D unresolved. The CDR3 extends over 13 amino acids. Germline V CDR1 and CDR2: KGHDR, SFDVKD. Deletions cut 3 bases from V and 8 bases from J, with 12 bases between. This CDR3 is CATSDAYQEGYTF. The CDR3 DNA sequence: TGTGCCACCAGTGATGCGTACCAAGAGGGCTACACCTTC.

The chain couples TRBV30 to TRBJ2-4; D ambiguous. This CDR3 comprises 17 residues. Trimming left V 0 bases short and J 7 bases short, with 22 bases between. Looked up from germline, CDR1 is GTSNPN and CDR2 is SVGIG (reference sequence). CDR3 in amino acids: CAWSVLRQAGSLNIQYF. The CDR3 DNA reads as TGTGCCTGGAGTGTACTCCGTCAGGCCGGGTCCCTTAACATTCAGTACTTC.

The V and J genes are TRBV9 and TRBJ2-3; 8 bases match TRBD2. Germline lookup yields CDR1 SGDLS and CDR2 YYNGEE. The CDR3 runs to 14 residues. J lost 7 bases, V lost 4 bases, and 8 bases had no gene match. In nucleotides, the CDR3 is TGTGCCAGCAGCCCCCCAGCGGGAGATTATACGCAGTATTTT. This encodes CASSPPAGDYTQYF.

In DNA form, the CDR3 reads TGTGCCAGCAGTGAGTCTAGCCTTGCCTACAATGAGCAGTTCTTC. Protein: CASSESSLAYNEQFF. This chain uses TRBV6-4 with TRBJ2-1; D might be TRBD2 (5 bases). Trimming pared 3 bases from V and 2 bases from J, leaving 11 bases between. This CDR3 region has 15 residues. The V gene's germline CDR1 is MRHNA and CDR2 SNTAGT.

V usage is TRBV18 and J usage is TRBJ2-7; 13 nucleotides line up with TRBD2. Germline V lookup: CDR1 KGHSH, CDR2 LQKENI. V lost 4 bases and J lost 6; bases outside the gene matches: 6. The CDR3 is 15 amino acids. The CDR3 region is CASSRGLAGEVEQYF. In nucleotides, the CDR3 is TGTGCCAGCTCACGCGGACTAGCGGGAGAGGTCGAGCAGTACTTC. Combining the CDR3 with reference TRBV18 and TRBJ2-7 gives the whole variable domain NAGVMQNPRHLVRRRGQEARLRCSPMKGHSHVYWYRQLPEEGLKFMVYLQKENIIDESGMPKERFSAEFPKEGPSILRIQQVVRGDSAAYFCASSRGLAGEVEQYFGPGTRLTVT.

This chain links TRBV14 with TRBJ2-5, with 10 bases lining up with TRBD2. This CDR3 contains 19 residues. The V gene end was trimmed by 1 base and the J gene end by 2 bases; junction bases not matched to a gene: 13. Germline CDR1 SGHDN, CDR2 FVKESK. The CDR3 sequence is CASSQGRATSGLLQETQYF. The CDR3 DNA follows: TGTGCCAGCAGCCAAGGAAGGGCGACTAGCGGGCTATTACAAGAGACCCAGTACTTC.

Comments on this clone: One end of the junction varies from germline; a read error may be responsible. For the CDR3, the DNA is TGTGCCAGCAGCTTAGCCCCAACAGATTATCACTTC. The encoded protein is CASSLAPTDYHF. V gene TRBV7-9 combines with J gene TRBJ1-2; no definite D call. The CDR3 has 12 residues. CDR1 and CDR2 (germline): SEHNR, FQNEAQ (reference sequence).

The genes are TRBV19 and TRBJ2-6; D is ambiguous. The CDR3 is made up of 16 amino acids. V lost 1 base and J 0 bases, leaving 7 bases between the germline ends. Looked up from germline, CDR1 is LNHDA and CDR2 is SQIVND (reference sequence). Here the CDR3 reads CASSIVGDSGANVLTF. The CDR3 DNA follows: TGTGCCAGTAGTATAGTTGGGGACTCTGGGGCCAACGTCCTGACTTTC.

The chain recombines TRBV4-3 with TRBJ2-1, with 10 bases matching TRBD2. Germline V gene data show CDR1 as LGHNA and CDR2 as YSLEER. The V gene end was trimmed by 4 bases and the J gene end by 7 bases; junction bases not matched to a gene: 7. The CDR3 has 15 residues. Here the CDR3 DNA reads TGCGCCAGCAGCCCGTTCACTAGCGGGAATAATGAGCAGTTCTTC. This encodes CASSPFTSGNNEQFF.

This clone has a handful of counts. The chain recombines TRBV30 with TRBJ2-3; possibly TRBD1 for D (5 bases). The CDR3 is made up of 14 amino acids. Between the trimmed V and J ends, which lost 1 base and 3 bases, there was a span of 11 bases. Germline V gives CDR1 GTSNPN, CDR2 SVGIG (reference sequence). The CDR3 here is CAWSATQVTDTQYF. In DNA, the CDR3 is TGTGCCTGGAGTGCAACACAGGTTACAGATACGCAGTATTTT.

This rearrangement joins TRBV28 to TRBJ1-5, with 7 bases identical to TRBD1. Trimming at V came to 6 bases and at J to 6 bases, leaving 8 bases not matched to a gene. The CDR3 has 14 residues. CDR1 is MDHEN, CDR2 SYDVKM, per germline. CDR3 sequence (DNA): TGTGCCAGCAGCCTTGGAGGGGGCGCTCAGCCCCAGCATTTT. Its translation is CASSLGGGAQPQHF.

CDR3 sequence (DNA): TGTGCCAGCAGTTTATTTCCCCGGAGAGGGACAGTCACTGAAGCTTTCTTT. Translating gives CASSLFPRRGTVTEAFF. The chain has TRBV27 and TRBJ1-1; 7 bases agree with TRBD1. J gave up 4 bases and V 1 base, and 12 bases lay outside the gene matches. This CDR3 is built from 17 residues. Germline CDR1 MNHEY, CDR2 SMNVEV (reference sequence).

The rearrangement joins TRBV27 to TRBJ2-1; TRBD2 matches at 12 bases. This CDR3 has 15 amino acids. CDR1 and CDR2 from the germline V gene are MNHEY and SMNVEV (reference sequence). V was clipped by 6 bases and J by 5 bases; unmatched bases: 5. CDR3: CASSIRLAGDNEQFF. In DNA form, the CDR3 reads TGTGCCAGCAGCATAAGACTAGCGGGGGACAATGAGCAGTTCTTC.